These T cell receptor beta chains were read from a single sample in a study of regulatory T cells in long-lasting Graves disease. TCRdb reprocessed the multiplex PCR reads via MiXCR and lists one record per CDR3 protein. In the table there are some 330,000 distinct CDR3 sequences, roughly 10% of which are singletons. These data were also filed under a second study, of T cells in Graves' hyperthyroidism and ophthalmopathy.

Sample: peripheral blood mononuclear cells (PBMCs), taken at new diagnosis, from a patient treated with antithyroid drugs. The receptor set was obtained from a woman between 18 and 29 years old with Graves disease. CDR3s include the opening cysteine and the closing phenylalanine or tryptophan. Fields, in order: CDR3 protein, J gene, clone size, CDR3 length, V gene. Where a row states a size, it is once, few, many or the class of an expanded clone; other rows omit it.

cdr3_aa: CASSLENRNEQFF
j_call: TRBJ2-1
clone_size: many
cdr3_length: 13
v_call: TRBV7-6

cdr3_aa: CASSFQRGLRNEQFF
j_call: TRBJ2-1
clone_size: many
cdr3_length: 15
v_call: TRBV5-4

cdr3_aa: CASYRDRVSNEQFF
j_call: TRBJ2-1
clone_size: .
cdr3_length: 14
v_call: TRBV27

cdr3_aa: CASSENTYGYTF
j_call: TRBJ1-2
clone_size: many
cdr3_length: 12
v_call: TRBV2

cdr3_aa: CASSKDLSGNTIYF
j_call: TRBJ1-3
clone_size: many
cdr3_length: 14
v_call: TRBV6-1

cdr3_aa: CASSTTGDTEAFF
j_call: TRBJ1-1
clone_size: .
cdr3_length: 13
v_call: TRBV18

cdr3_aa: CASSSTVWTEAFF
j_call: TRBJ1-1
clone_size: .
cdr3_length: 13
v_call: TRBV7-9

cdr3_aa: CAWSVGSGLMNTEAFF
j_call: TRBJ1-1
clone_size: many
cdr3_length: 16
v_call: TRBV30

cdr3_aa: CSASPGRGTEAFF
j_call: TRBJ1-1
clone_size: many
cdr3_length: 13
v_call: TRBV20-1

cdr3_aa: CASSPTSGGSTDTQYF
j_call: TRBJ2-3
clone_size: many
cdr3_length: 16
v_call: TRBV28

cdr3_aa: CASSMGRSNPYYGYTF
j_call: TRBJ1-2
clone_size: .
cdr3_length: 16
v_call: TRBV19

cdr3_aa: CASKRTGGKTEAFF
j_call: TRBJ1-1
clone_size: many
cdr3_length: 14
v_call: TRBV5-1

cdr3_aa: CSANSPSQQFF
j_call: TRBJ2-1
clone_size: many
cdr3_length: 11
v_call: TRBV20-1

cdr3_aa: CASSQATNSFWDEQFF
j_call: TRBJ2-1
clone_size: few
cdr3_length: 16
v_call: TRBV4-3

cdr3_aa: CSARVSRSYNEQFF
j_call: TRBJ2-1
clone_size: many
cdr3_length: 14
v_call: TRBV20-1

cdr3_aa: CASSLGGLRTQYF
j_call: TRBJ2-5
clone_size: many
cdr3_length: 13
v_call: TRBV28

cdr3_aa: CASSQGLAGPTDSLGEQYF
j_call: TRBJ2-7
clone_size: .
cdr3_length: 19
v_call: TRBV14

cdr3_aa: CASSFSLAPSTDTQYF
j_call: TRBJ2-3
clone_size: many
cdr3_length: 16
v_call: TRBV7-2